This T cell receptor beta chain was sequenced in a study of blood T cell repertoires in COVID-19. Germline CDR1 and CDR2: LGHDT and YNNKEL (reference sequence). This CDR3 comprises 16 residues. The V end was cut by 0 bases, the J end by 4 bases, with 15 bases between. Method: immunoSEQ multiplex PCR; TCRdb's copy keeps in-frame clones and lacks some. The sample lists under 300,000 clones; 75% to 90% were seen once. The sequence was collected from a young man who had recovered from COVID-19. Sequencing was done on a sample of peripheral blood. The chain combines TRBV3-1 (or the pseudogene TRBV3-2) with TRBJ1-2; TRBD1 is a possible D gene (5 bases). CDR3: CASSQEAGLGVYGYTF. The DNA for the CDR3 is TGTGCCAGCAGCCAAGAGGCTGGTCTAGGGGTCTATGGCTACACCTTC.